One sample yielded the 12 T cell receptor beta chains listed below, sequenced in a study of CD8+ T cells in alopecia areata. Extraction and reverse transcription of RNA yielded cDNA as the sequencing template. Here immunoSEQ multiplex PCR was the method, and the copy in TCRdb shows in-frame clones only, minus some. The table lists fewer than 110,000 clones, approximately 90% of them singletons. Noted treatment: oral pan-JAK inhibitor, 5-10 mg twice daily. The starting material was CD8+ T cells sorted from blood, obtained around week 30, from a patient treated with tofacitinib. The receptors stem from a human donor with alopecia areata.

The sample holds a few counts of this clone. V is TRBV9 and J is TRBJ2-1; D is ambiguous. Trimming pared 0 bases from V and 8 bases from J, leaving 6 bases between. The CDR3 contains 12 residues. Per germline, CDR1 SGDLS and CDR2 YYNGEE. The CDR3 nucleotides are TGTGCCAGCAGCGTAGGGGCGGATGAGCAGTTCTTC. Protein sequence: CASSVGADEQFF.

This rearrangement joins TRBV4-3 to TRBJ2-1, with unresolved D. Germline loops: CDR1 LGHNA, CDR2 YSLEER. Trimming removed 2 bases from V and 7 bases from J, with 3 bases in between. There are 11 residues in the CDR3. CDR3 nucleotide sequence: TGCGCCAGCAGCCAACTAAATGAGCAGTTCTTC. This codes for CASSQLNEQFF.

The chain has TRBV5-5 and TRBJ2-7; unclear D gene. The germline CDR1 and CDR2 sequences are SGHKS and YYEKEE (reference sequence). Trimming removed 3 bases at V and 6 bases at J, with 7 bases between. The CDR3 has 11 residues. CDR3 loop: CASSSSSEQYF. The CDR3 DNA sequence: TGTGCCAGCAGCTCAAGTAGCGAGCAGTACTTC.

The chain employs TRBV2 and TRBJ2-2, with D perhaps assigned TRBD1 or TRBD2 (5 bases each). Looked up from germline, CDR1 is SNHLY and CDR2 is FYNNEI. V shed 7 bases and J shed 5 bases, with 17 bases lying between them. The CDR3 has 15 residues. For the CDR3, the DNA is TGTGCCAGCAAAACCTTGGGGACCACGACCGGGGAGCTGTTTTTT. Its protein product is CASKTLGTTTGELFF.

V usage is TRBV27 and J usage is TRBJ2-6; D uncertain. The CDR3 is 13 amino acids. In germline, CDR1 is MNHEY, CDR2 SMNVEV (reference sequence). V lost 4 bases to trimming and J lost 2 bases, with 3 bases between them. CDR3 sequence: CASSSAGANVLTF. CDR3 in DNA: TGTGCCAGCAGTTCGGCTGGGGCCAACGTCCTGACTTTC.

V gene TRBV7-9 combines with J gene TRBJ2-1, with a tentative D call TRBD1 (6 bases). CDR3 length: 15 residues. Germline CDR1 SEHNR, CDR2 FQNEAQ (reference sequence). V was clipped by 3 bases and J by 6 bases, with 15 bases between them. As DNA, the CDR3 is TGTGCCAGCAGCTTTAAGGGGGAATTATCCAATGAGCAGTTCTTC. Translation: CASSFKGELSNEQFF.

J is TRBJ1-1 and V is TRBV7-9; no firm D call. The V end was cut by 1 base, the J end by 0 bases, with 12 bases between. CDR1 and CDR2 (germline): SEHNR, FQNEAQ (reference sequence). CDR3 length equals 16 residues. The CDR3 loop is CASSLGGGDMNTEAFF. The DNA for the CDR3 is TGTGCCAGCAGCTTAGGCGGTGGTGATATGAACACTGAAGCTTTCTTT.

CDR3 in DNA: TGCAGAGGGGATTTCGACAATGAGCAGTTCTTC. This gives the protein CRGDFDNEQFF. This sequence joins TRBV29-1 and TRBJ2-1; D is perhaps TRBD1 (5 bases). The germline V gene has CDR1 SQVTM and CDR2 ANQGSEA. CDR3 length: 11 residues.

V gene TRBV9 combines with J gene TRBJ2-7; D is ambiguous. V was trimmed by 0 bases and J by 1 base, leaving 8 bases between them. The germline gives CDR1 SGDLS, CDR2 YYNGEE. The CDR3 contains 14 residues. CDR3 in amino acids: CASSVVPGSYEQYF. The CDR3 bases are TGTGCCAGCAGCGTAGTCCCAGGTTCCTACGAGCAGTACTTC.

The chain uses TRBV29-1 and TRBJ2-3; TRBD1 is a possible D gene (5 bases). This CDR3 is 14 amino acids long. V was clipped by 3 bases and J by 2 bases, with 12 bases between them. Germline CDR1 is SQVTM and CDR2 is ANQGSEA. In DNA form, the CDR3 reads TGCAGCGTTGATTTAGGGGTGGACACAGATACGCAGTATTTT. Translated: CSVDLGVDTDTQYF.

The CDR3 here is CASSSPAGTEAFF. CDR3 DNA: TGTGCCAGCAGTTCCCCGGCAGGCACTGAAGCTTTCTTT. V gene TRBV27 combines with J gene TRBJ1-1, with D hard to call. The CDR3 loop spans 13 amino acids. V lost 4 bases and J 4 bases, leaving 10 bases between the germline ends. Germline values: CDR1 MNHEY, CDR2 SMNVEV (reference sequence).

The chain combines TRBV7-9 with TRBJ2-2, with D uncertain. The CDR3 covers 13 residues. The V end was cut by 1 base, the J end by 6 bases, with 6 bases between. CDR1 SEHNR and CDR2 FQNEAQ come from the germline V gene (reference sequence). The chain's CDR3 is CASSLVLAGELFF. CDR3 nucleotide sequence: TGTGCCAGCAGCTTAGTTCTTGCCGGGGAGCTGTTTTTT. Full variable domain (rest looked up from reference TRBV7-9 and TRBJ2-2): DTGVSQNPRHKITKRGQNVTFRCDPISEHNRLYWYRQTLGQGPEFLTYFQNEAQLEKSRLLSDRFSAERPKGSFSTLEIQRTEQGDSAMYLCASSLVLAGELFFGEGSRLTVL.